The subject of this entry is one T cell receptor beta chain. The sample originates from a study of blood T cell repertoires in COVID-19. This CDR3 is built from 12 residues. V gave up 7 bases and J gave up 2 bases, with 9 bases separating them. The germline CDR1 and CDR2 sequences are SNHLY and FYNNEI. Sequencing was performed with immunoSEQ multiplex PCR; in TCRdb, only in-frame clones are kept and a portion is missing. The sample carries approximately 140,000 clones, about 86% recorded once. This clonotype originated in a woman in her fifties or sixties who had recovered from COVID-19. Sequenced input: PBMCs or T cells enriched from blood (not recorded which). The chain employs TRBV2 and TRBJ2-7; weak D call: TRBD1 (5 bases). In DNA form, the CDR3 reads TGTGCCAGCAAGCAGGGCGCCTACGAGCAGTACTTC. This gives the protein CASKQGAYEQYF.